This T cell receptor (beta chain) was identified during a study of blood T cell repertoires in COVID-19. This CDR3 comprises 15 residues. V shed 5 bases and J shed 2 bases, with 13 bases lying between them. The V gene's germline CDR1 is SGHTA and CDR2 FQGNSA. Sequencing used immunoSEQ multiplex PCR; TCRdb keeps in-frame clones, though not all of them. In the table there are 150,000 to 200,000 clones, about 92% of which are singletons. This chain joins TRBV7-2 and TRBJ1-5; possibly TRBD1 for D (5 bases). The specimen sequenced was peripheral blood. The receptor's source is an older woman with COVID-19, enrolled during active disease. The CDR3 region has the DNA TGTGCCAGCAGCACCCGGGACTGGGGCAATCAGCCCCAGCATTTT. Translated, it gives CASSTRDWGNQPQHF.